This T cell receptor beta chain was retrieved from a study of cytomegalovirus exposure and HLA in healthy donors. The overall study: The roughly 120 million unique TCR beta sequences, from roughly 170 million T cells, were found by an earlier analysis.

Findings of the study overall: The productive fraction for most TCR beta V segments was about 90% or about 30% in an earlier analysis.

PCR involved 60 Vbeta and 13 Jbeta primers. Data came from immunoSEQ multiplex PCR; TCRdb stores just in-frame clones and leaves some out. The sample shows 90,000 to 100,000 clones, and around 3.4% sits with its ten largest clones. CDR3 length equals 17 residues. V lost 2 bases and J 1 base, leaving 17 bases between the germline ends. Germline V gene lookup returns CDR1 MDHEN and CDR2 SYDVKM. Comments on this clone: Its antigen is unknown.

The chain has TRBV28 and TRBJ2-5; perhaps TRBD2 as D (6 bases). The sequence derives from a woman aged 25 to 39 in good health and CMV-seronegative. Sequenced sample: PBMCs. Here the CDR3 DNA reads TGTGCCAGCAGTTTAGGTCTCGTCGCGGGGTCCCAAGAGACCCAGTACTTC. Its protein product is CASSLGLVAGSQETQYF.